This entry lists 2 T cell receptor beta chains sequenced from one sample in a study of T cells in Graves' hyperthyroidism and ophthalmopathy. RNA transcripts were the template for amplifying TCR beta CDR3 regions. HTBI primers drove first-round RT-PCR of the TCR CDR3. Using its own MiXCR run on the multiplex PCR reads, TCRdb lists one record per CDR3 protein. The table records 560,000 or so distinct CDR3 sequences, just under 20% of them present only once. The specimen was blood. The receptors were gathered from a man aged 35 to 55 with Graves' ophthalmopathy.

This clonotype was counted a few times. The J gene is TRBJ1-1, the V gene TRBV11-2; TRBD1 might be the D (5 bases). Trimming left V 3 bases short and J 2 bases short, with 16 bases between. The CDR3 consists of 16 residues. Germline values: CDR1 SGHAT, CDR2 FQNNGV. This chain's CDR3 is CASSFGRGLPNTEAFF. DNA for the CDR3: TGTGCCAGCAGCTTTGGACGGGGACTACCAAACACTGAAGCTTTCTTT.

This clonotype came up a few times. This chain links TRBV6-5 with TRBJ1-5, with D possibly TRBD1 on 5 matching bases. Germline assignment: CDR1 MNHEY and CDR2 SVGAGI. Between the trimmed V and J ends, which lost 6 bases and 5 bases, there was a span of 17 bases. This CDR3 comprises 15 residues. CDR3 nucleotide sequence: TGTGCCAGCAGCTTATCGGTTAGAGGGGATCAGCCCCAGCATTTT. Translating it yields CASSLSVRGDQPQHF.